A selection of T cell receptor beta chains follows, all from one sample in a study of read filtering for tumor transcriptome and immune sequencing. TCRdb re-analysed the reads in MiXCR, keeping a single row per CDR3 protein. The sample includes about 46,000 distinct CDR3 sequences, roughly a fifth of them seen just once. The sequencing sample was made of a population of CD138-negative cells sorted from bone marrow. The receptors derive from a donor over 35 with multiple myeloma. CDR3s include the opening cysteine and the closing phenylalanine or tryptophan. The order of the fields is J gene, clone size, D gene, V gene, CDR3 protein, CDR3 DNA. The D gene is left open where the match is weak. Expanded clones get a size class; other rows say once, few or many, or leave the size out.

J gene: TRBJ2-7; clone size: many; D gene: TRBD2; V gene: TRBV4-2; CDR3 protein: CASSQDLGLAIEQYF; CDR3 DNA: TGTGCCAGCAGCCAAGATTTGGGACTAGCGATCGAGCAGTACTTC
J gene: TRBJ2-1; clone size: many; D gene: TRBD2; V gene: TRBV29-1; CDR3 protein: CSVVVAGDAYNEQFF; CDR3 DNA: TGCAGCGTTGTGGTAGCGGGAGACGCCTACAATGAGCAGTTCTTC
J gene: TRBJ2-1; clone size: many; D gene: TRBD1; V gene: TRBV29-1; CDR3 protein: CSVRTGLQFF; CDR3 DNA: TGCAGCGTTCGGACAGGGCTGCAGTTCTTC
J gene: TRBJ2-1; clone size: many; D gene: NA; V gene: TRBV15; CDR3 protein: CATSRVGYNEQFF; CDR3 DNA: TGTGCCACCAGCAGGGTGGGTTACAATGAGCAGTTCTTC
J gene: TRBJ1-1; clone size: few; D gene: NA; V gene: TRBV3-1; CDR3 protein: CASSQDRNTEAFF; CDR3 DNA: TGTGCCAGCAGCCAAGACAGGAACACTGAAGCTTTCTTT
J gene: TRBJ1-1; clone size: NA; D gene: TRBD1; V gene: TRBV28; CDR3 protein: CASSHGTAFYEAFF; CDR3 DNA: TGTGCCAGCAGTCACGGGACAGCCTTTTACGAAGCTTTCTTT
J gene: TRBJ1-5; clone size: NA; D gene: TRBD1; V gene: TRBV12-3/TRBV12-4; CDR3 protein: CASREGQGAQPQHF; CDR3 DNA: TGTGCCAGCAGAGAGGGACAGGGAGCTCAGCCCCAGCATTTT
J gene: TRBJ2-2; clone size: many; D gene: TRBD1; V gene: TRBV29-1; CDR3 protein: CSVATTGLGGELFF; CDR3 DNA: TGCAGCGTGGCTACGACAGGGCTGGGCGGGGAGCTGTTTTTT
J gene: TRBJ1-1; clone size: NA; D gene: NA; V gene: TRBV5-6; CDR3 protein: CASSSPHRAPEAFF; CDR3 DNA: TGTGCCAGCAGCTCCCCCCACAGGGCCCCTGAAGCTTTCTTT
J gene: TRBJ2-1; clone size: many; D gene: TRBD2; V gene: TRBV25-1; CDR3 protein: CASSEPGLGYNEQFF; CDR3 DNA: TGTGCCAGCAGTGAACCCGGACTAGGTTACAATGAGCAGTTCTTC
J gene: TRBJ2-5; clone size: many; D gene: NA; V gene: TRBV10-3; CDR3 protein: CAISDENKPGTQYF; CDR3 DNA: TGTGCCATCAGTGACGAGAACAAGCCTGGGACCCAGTACTTC
J gene: TRBJ2-1; clone size: NA; D gene: NA; V gene: TRBV10-3; CDR3 protein: CAISDLGDLSNEQFF; CDR3 DNA: TGTGCCATCAGTGATCTGGGGGACCTATCAAATGAGCAGTTCTTC
J gene: TRBJ2-7; clone size: NA; D gene: NA; V gene: TRBV4-1; CDR3 protein: CASSQERRGEQYF; CDR3 DNA: TGCGCCAGCAGCCAAGAAAGGAGAGGCGAGCAGTACTTC
J gene: TRBJ2-5; clone size: many; D gene: NA; V gene: TRBV29-1; CDR3 protein: CSFRTVQETQYF; CDR3 DNA: TGCAGCTTCCGGACGGTGCAAGAGACCCAGTACTTC
J gene: TRBJ2-7; clone size: many; D gene: NA; V gene: TRBV13; CDR3 protein: CASSLAGTGRSYEQYF; CDR3 DNA: TGTGCCAGCAGCTTAGCAGGAACAGGTCGAAGTTACGAGCAGTACTTC
J gene: TRBJ2-2; clone size: NA; D gene: NA; V gene: TRBV2; CDR3 protein: CASSVEGHPGELFF; CDR3 DNA: TGTGCCAGCAGTGTGGAGGGCCACCCCGGGGAGCTGTTTTTT
J gene: TRBJ2-3; clone size: many; D gene: NA; V gene: TRBV5-6; CDR3 protein: CASSFGTADTQYF; CDR3 DNA: TGTGCCAGCAGCTTCGGGACCGCAGATACGCAGTATTTT
J gene: TRBJ2-1; clone size: many; D gene: TRBD2; V gene: TRBV4-1; CDR3 protein: CASSQEVLADYNEQFF; CDR3 DNA: TGCGCCAGCAGCCAAGAGGTACTAGCGGACTACAATGAGCAGTTCTTC
J gene: TRBJ2-1; clone size: many; D gene: NA; V gene: TRBV7-2; CDR3 protein: CASSLEASEYNEQFF; CDR3 DNA: TGTGCCAGCAGCTTAGAGGCTAGCGAATACAATGAGCAGTTCTTC
J gene: TRBJ2-7; clone size: NA; D gene: NA; V gene: TRBV19; CDR3 protein: CASSILPGSSYEQYF; CDR3 DNA: TGTGCCAGTAGTATCCTTCCGGGAAGCAGTTACGAGCAGTACTTC
J gene: TRBJ2-5; clone size: many; D gene: NA; V gene: TRBV29-1; CDR3 protein: CSVVQLETQYF; CDR3 DNA: TGCAGCGTTGTTCAGTTGGAGACCCAGTACTTC
J gene: TRBJ2-3; clone size: NA; D gene: TRBD1; V gene: TRBV28; CDR3 protein: CASSSQTGADTQYF; CDR3 DNA: TGTGCCAGCAGTTCACAGACAGGGGCAGATACGCAGTATTTT
J gene: TRBJ2-1; clone size: many; D gene: TRBD1; V gene: TRBV5-1; CDR3 protein: CASDGQGAYNEQFF; CDR3 DNA: TGCGCCAGCGACGGACAGGGGGCCTACAATGAGCAGTTCTTC
J gene: TRBJ2-5; clone size: many; D gene: NA; V gene: TRBV29-1; CDR3 protein: CSVATGGKTQYF; CDR3 DNA: TGCAGCGTTGCAACCGGGGGAAAGACCCAGTACTTC
J gene: TRBJ2-7; clone size: NA; D gene: TRBD2; V gene: TRBV29-1; CDR3 protein: CSATTSGTSAYDQYF; CDR3 DNA: TGCAGCGCGACGACCTCCGGGACTAGCGCCTACGATCAGTACTTC
J gene: TRBJ2-1; clone size: many; D gene: TRBD1; V gene: TRBV28; CDR3 protein: CASSRTGYNEQFF; CDR3 DNA: TGTGCCAGCAGTCGGACAGGATACAATGAGCAGTTCTTC
J gene: TRBJ1-1; clone size: many; D gene: NA; V gene: TRBV12-3/TRBV12-4; CDR3 protein: CASSFGSGDAEAFF; CDR3 DNA: TGTGCCAGCAGTTTCGGGAGTGGAGATGCTGAAGCTTTCTTT
J gene: TRBJ2-7; clone size: many; D gene: TRBD2; V gene: TRBV3-1; CDR3 protein: CASSPPGLSSYEQYF; CDR3 DNA: TGTGCCAGCAGCCCACCGGGACTAAGCTCCTACGAGCAGTACTTC
J gene: TRBJ2-7; clone size: many; D gene: NA; V gene: TRBV27; CDR3 protein: CASSSSSNEQYF; CDR3 DNA: TGTGCCAGCAGTTCATCTAGCAACGAGCAGTACTTC
J gene: TRBJ2-6; clone size: many; D gene: NA; V gene: TRBV7-9; CDR3 protein: CASSLLSGLGTGANVLTF; CDR3 DNA: TGTGCCAGCAGCTTACTTTCAGGATTAGGAACTGGGGCCAACGTCCTGACTTTC